The clone carrying this T cell receptor beta chain was counted only a few times. Its antigen remains unidentified. These data originate in a study of naive and memory T cell subsets. Study observations and caveats: Especially in CD8 cells, naive repertoires contained a few larger clonotypes, possibly CD45RA-re-expressing memory cells. Over 85% of naive TCR sequences appeared only once, unlike memory subsets.

CDR3 size: 12 residues. With 7 bases removed from V and 2 bases from J, the gap between germline ends came to 11 bases. CDR1 is SQVTM and CDR2 is ANQGSEA in the germline V gene. Both TRBC1 and TRBC2 were covered by a beta constant-region primer of two equimolar oligonucleotides. Four rounds of PCR amplified the ligated cDNA using nested alpha and beta constant-region primers plus SP2. An oligonucleotide with the SP2 primer and a 12-nucleotide UMI was ligated to the cDNA 3' end. TCRdb independently ran MiXCR on the UMI-ligation and nested PCR reads; one entry per CDR3 protein. Found here are approximately 150,000 distinct CDR3 sequences, 20% to 25% of them singletons; the top ten hold around 0.11%.

The chain carries TRBV29-1 and TRBJ1-2, with D hard to call. This receptor was obtained from a human donor in good health. The sample taken for sequencing was naive CD4+ T cells from blood. The CDR3 bases are TGCAGCGGTGGACCTTCAAACTATGGCTACACCTTC. Translation gives CSGGPSNYGYTF.